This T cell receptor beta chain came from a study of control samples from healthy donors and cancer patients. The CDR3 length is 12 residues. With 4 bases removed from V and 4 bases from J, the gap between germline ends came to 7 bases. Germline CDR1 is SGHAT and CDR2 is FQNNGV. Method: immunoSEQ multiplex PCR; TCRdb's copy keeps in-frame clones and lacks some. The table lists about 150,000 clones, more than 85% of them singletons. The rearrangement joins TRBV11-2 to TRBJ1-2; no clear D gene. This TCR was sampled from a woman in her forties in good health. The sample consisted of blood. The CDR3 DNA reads TGTGCCAGCAGCTCGAATGGCTATGGCTACACCTTC. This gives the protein CASSSNGYGYTF.